Listed here are 29 T cell receptor beta chains from one sample, sequenced in a study of control samples from healthy donors and cancer patients. Produced via immunoSEQ multiplex PCR; TCRdb's table is partial and in-frame only. This repertoire shows just under 75,000 clones, roughly 87% found once; its top ten account for about 4.2%. The sample consisted of blood. These receptors all stem from a woman between 50 and 59 years old in good health.

The rearrangement uses TRBV30 and TRBJ2-3; no definite D call. Trimming cost V 1 base and J 6 bases, with 8 bases left between them. The CDR3 covers 12 residues. Germline V gene lookup returns CDR1 GTSNPN and CDR2 SVGIG (reference sequence). The CDR3 spells CAWSATGDTQYF. The DNA for the CDR3 is TGTGCCTGGAGTGCCACCGGGGATACGCAGTATTTT.

This clone was seen more than once but under ten times. V usage is TRBV28 and J usage is TRBJ2-7; 7 bases fit TRBD1. V lost 4 bases and J lost 4; bases outside the gene matches: 19. Germline V gene data show CDR1 as MDHEN and CDR2 as SYDVKM. This CDR3 contains 18 residues. CDR3 nucleotide sequence: TGTGCCAGCAGTTCCCACCGGGACAGACGCAGCAAGCCGTACGAGCAGTACTTC. Its translation is CASSSHRDRRSKPYEQYF.

The chain employs TRBV3-1 (or the pseudogene TRBV3-2) and TRBJ2-3; D unclear. Germline CDR1 is LGHDT and CDR2 is YNNKEL (reference sequence). V lost 4 bases, J lost 0 bases, and 8 bases lay in between. The CDR3 totals 14 residues. The CDR3 coding sequence is TGTGCCAGCAGCCGATCTAGGAGCACAGATACGCAGTATTTT. Its protein is CASSRSRSTDTQYF.

This chain joins TRBV30 and TRBJ2-7; D is unresolved. Germline V CDR1 and CDR2: GTSNPN, SVGIG (reference sequence). V was pared by 3 bases and J by 12 bases, with 18 bases between. The CDR3 consists of 12 residues. The DNA for the CDR3 is TGTGCCTGGAGCTCTCGGAGTAACCTAAGGTACTTC. Amino acids: CAWSSRSNLRYF.

This clone has only one observation. This sequence joins TRBV6-5 and TRBJ1-5, with TRBD1 matching 8 bases. This CDR3 is built from 15 residues. V gave up 7 bases and J gave up 7 bases; unmatched junction bases: 12. Germline V gene data show CDR1 as MNHEY and CDR2 as SVGAGI. CDR3 sequence reads: CASNQPGQAYQPQHF. In nucleotides, the CDR3 is TGTGCCAGCAACCAACCGGGACAGGCTTACCAGCCCCAGCATTTT.

The chain joins TRBV9 to TRBJ1-2; D is undetermined. Per germline, CDR1 SGDLS and CDR2 YYNGEE. Trimming stripped 3 bases from V and 4 bases from J, with 7 bases between. This CDR3 region has 12 residues. CDR3: CASSESVYGYTF. DNA of the CDR3: TGTGCCAGCAGCGAATCGGTCTATGGCTACACCTTC. Looking up the rest from reference TRBV9 and TRBJ1-2 gives the full variable domain: DSGVTQTPKHLITATGQRVTLRCSPRSGDLSVYWYQQSLDQGLQFLIQYYNGEERAKGNILERFSAQQFPDLHSELNLSSLELGDSALYFCASSESVYGYTFGSGTRLTVV.

The chain uses TRBV7-3 and TRBJ2-2; tentative D call: TRBD2 (5 bases). Germline loops: CDR1 SGHTA, CDR2 FQGTGA. The CDR3 spans 18 residues. Trimming cost V 5 bases and J 1 base, with 20 bases left between them. The CDR3: CASSPMPQFRGNTGELFF. CDR3 coding DNA: TGTGCCAGCAGCCCAATGCCCCAGTTTCGGGGGAACACCGGGGAGCTGTTTTTT.

The rearrangement links TRBV9 to TRBJ2-3; 10 positions match TRBD2. The junction had 3 bases not matched to a gene; V was cut back by 3 bases and J by 2 bases. Germline-derived CDR1 and CDR2 are SGDLS and YYNGEE. This CDR3 is built from 15 residues. CDR3 bases: TGTGCCAGCAGCGCGGGACTAGCGTCCACAGATACGCAGTATTTT. It encodes CASSAGLASTDTQYF.

V is TRBV7-2 and J is TRBJ2-5; D is unresolved. Per the germline V gene, CDR1 is SGHTA and CDR2 is FQGNSA. This CDR3 contains 11 residues. The ends were cut back, 5 bases at V and 0 bases at J, with 1 base in the middle. The CDR3 spells CASSNQETQYF. The CDR3 DNA reads TGTGCCAGCAGCAACCAAGAGACCCAGTACTTC.

The chain links TRBV7-3 to TRBJ2-2; 12 bases match TRBD2. CDR1 is SGHTA, CDR2 FQGTGA, per germline. The CDR3 is made up of 16 amino acids. Germline trimming cut 2 bases from V and 6 bases from J; bases unmatched to any gene: 4. CDR3: CASSLSSGRAAGELFF. The CDR3 DNA follows: TGTGCCAGCAGCTTATCTAGCGGGAGGGCCGCCGGGGAGCTGTTTTTT.

J is TRBJ1-4 and V is TRBV5-6; 11 positions agree with TRBD1. This CDR3 spans 16 amino acids. With 2 bases clipped from V and 6 bases from J, the junction kept 6 bases outside the gene matches. CDR1 is SGHDT, CDR2 YYEEEE, per germline. CDR3 in amino acids: CASSLPPGQGDEKLFF. CDR3 bases: TGTGCCAGCAGCTTACCCCCGGGACAGGGGGATGAAAAACTGTTTTTT.

The CDR3 region has the DNA TGTGCCAGCAGCGCCCGACTAGCCCCTAGCACAGATACGCAGTATTTT. Amino acid sequence: CASSARLAPSTDTQYF. This rearrangement joins TRBV9 to TRBJ2-3, with 7 nucleotides matching TRBD2. Germline CDR1 reads SGDLS; CDR2 reads YYNGEE. The CDR3 consists of 16 residues. J lost 0 bases, V lost 3 bases, and 7 bases had no gene match.

The V gene is TRBV19, the J gene TRBJ2-5; D possibly corresponds to TRBD2 (6 bases). The CDR3 is 14 residues long. Germline-derived CDR1 and CDR2 are LNHDA and SQIVND (reference sequence). V dropped 4 bases and J dropped 4 bases, with 13 bases sitting between them. CDR3 in amino acids: CASSNWEVPETQYF. The DNA for the CDR3 is TGTGCCAGTAGTAATTGGGAGGTCCCAGAGACCCAGTACTTC.

The V gene is TRBV4-1, the J gene TRBJ1-1; D call uncertain. The CDR3 totals 14 residues. CDR1 and CDR2 (germline): MGHRA, YSYEKL. Trimming took 2 bases from V and 1 from J, leaving 8 bases between them. The CDR3 loop is CASSQYSPNTEAFF. Written as DNA, the CDR3 is TGCGCCAGCAGCCAATACTCCCCGAACACTGAAGCTTTCTTT.

This rearrangement joins TRBV24-1 to TRBJ2-5, with a possible D match to TRBD2 (5 bases). V lost 12 bases, J lost 4 bases, and 14 bases lay in between. Germline V CDR1 and CDR2: KGHDR, SFDVKD. The CDR3 runs to 12 residues. CDR3 amino acids: CASSGNGETQYF. The CDR3 DNA reads as TGTGCCTCGTCGGGGAACGGAGAGACCCAGTACTTC.

This clone has only one observation. The V call is TRBV3-1 (or the pseudogene TRBV3-2), the J call TRBJ1-1; unclear D gene. Germline-derived CDR1 and CDR2 are LGHDT and YNNKEL (reference sequence). The V end was cut by 1 base, the J end by 3 bases, with 12 bases between. CDR3 size: 15 residues. The CDR3 sequence: CASSQVEAGYTEAFF. CDR3 sequence (DNA): TGTGCCAGCAGCCAAGTGGAGGCCGGGTACACTGAAGCTTTCTTT.

This clone was recorded a few times. This rearrangement joins TRBV5-4 to TRBJ1-2; 7 bases fit TRBD1. The germline V gene encodes CDR1 SGHNT and CDR2 YYREEE (reference sequence). This CDR3 spans 17 amino acids. The ends lost 5 bases at V and 4 bases at J; junction bases unmatched: 17. CDR3 nucleotide sequence: TGTGCCAGCAGACAGACAGGGAGGTCCTATTCTTTCTATGGCTACACCTTC. It codes for CASRQTGRSYSFYGYTF.

As regards this clone: The limits of the CDR3 on the DNA are not certain, so only TCRdb's listed CDR3 is given. This chain connects TRBV30 to TRBJ1-5. Germline CDR1 reads GTSNPN; CDR2 reads SVGIG (reference sequence). The CDR3 is 16 residues long, ends included. The chain's CDR3 is CALSVPGFWDNQPQHF.

The gene calls are TRBV7-2 and TRBJ2-1; D is perhaps TRBD2 (6 bases). V shed 1 base and J shed 7 bases, with 11 bases lying between them. Germline V lookup: CDR1 SGHTA, CDR2 FQGNSA. This CDR3 is built from 14 residues. Written as DNA, the CDR3 is TGTGCCAGCAGCTTAGGTATTAGCGGAAATGAGCAGTTCTTC. Amino acids: CASSLGISGNEQFF.

The chain recombines TRBV28 with TRBJ2-7, with D perhaps TRBD2 (5 bases). Germline values: CDR1 MDHEN, CDR2 SYDVKM. This CDR3 has 14 residues. The ends were cut back, 3 bases at V and 0 bases at J, with 9 bases in the middle. The CDR3, as DNA: TGTGCCAGCAGTTTTGAGGGAAACTCCTACGAGCAGTACTTC. Amino acids: CASSFEGNSYEQYF.

The chain couples TRBV2 to TRBJ2-1; D gene ambiguous. V was shortened by 5 bases and J by 3 bases, with 14 bases between the two germline ends. The CDR3 totals 15 residues. The V gene's germline CDR1 is SNHLY and CDR2 FYNNEI. Written as DNA, the CDR3 is TGTGCCAGCAGTCCTGATGCGCGGAACTACAATGAGCAGTTCTTC. Translated: CASSPDARNYNEQFF.

The chain carries TRBV19 and TRBJ2-4; D gene unclear. The CDR3 runs to 14 residues. Trimming took off 7 bases at V and 0 bases at J, with 10 bases between the two ends. Germline V gene lookup returns CDR1 LNHDA and CDR2 SQIVND (reference sequence). CDR3: CASNHGLAKNIQYF. The DNA of the CDR3 is TGTGCCAGTAACCATGGATTAGCCAAAAACATTCAGTACTTC.

V usage is TRBV19 and J usage is TRBJ2-7; 9 bases line up with TRBD1. V gave up 4 bases and J gave up 5 bases; unmatched junction bases: 6. CDR3 length: 14 residues. Germline loops: CDR1 LNHDA, CDR2 SQIVND (reference sequence). The CDR3 loop reads CASSTLDRGNEQYF. The CDR3 region has the DNA TGTGCCAGTAGTACTCTGGACAGGGGAAACGAGCAGTACTTC.

This clone has a single count. The V gene is TRBV2, the J gene TRBJ2-6; no clear D. Trimming took 6 bases from V and 2 from J, leaving 5 bases between them. In germline, CDR1 is SNHLY, CDR2 FYNNEI. The CDR3 runs 13 residues. In nucleotides, the CDR3 is TGTGCCAGCAGAGATCCTGGGGCCAACGTCCTGACTTTC. It codes for CASRDPGANVLTF.

The chain has TRBV29-1 and TRBJ2-7, with a tentative D call TRBD2 (5 bases). Germline V gives CDR1 SQVTM, CDR2 ANQGSEA. V was pared by 4 bases and J by 3 bases, with 19 bases between. The CDR3 consists of 15 residues. CDR3: CSVVVSGGRNYEQYF. The CDR3 nucleotides read TGCAGCGTTGTGGTAAGCGGAGGACGAAACTACGAGCAGTACTTC.

This chain links TRBV14 with TRBJ1-1; no clear D. The CDR3 has 18 residues. V was cut by 0 bases and J by 1 base, with 18 bases left in between. The germline V gene encodes CDR1 SGHDN and CDR2 FVKESK. The CDR3 protein is CASSQEEDLDPPNTEAFF. CDR3 DNA sequence: TGTGCCAGCAGCCAAGAAGAAGACCTCGACCCGCCGAACACTGAAGCTTTCTTT.

The chain employs TRBV6-5 and TRBJ1-2; 8 bases are shared with TRBD1. Trimming at V came to 5 bases and at J to 4 bases, leaving 6 bases not matched to a gene. The CDR3 spans 14 residues. Germline V gives CDR1 MNHEY, CDR2 SVGAGI. The CDR3 DNA reads as TGTGCCAGCAGTACCGGGACAGGCGCCTATGGCTACACCTTC. Residues: CASSTGTGAYGYTF.

The chain combines TRBV7-9 with TRBJ1-2; no clear D gene. Looked up from germline, CDR1 is SEHNR and CDR2 is FQNEAQ (reference sequence). The CDR3 sequence is 11 residues long. The V end was cut by 4 bases, the J end by 6 bases, with 6 bases between. The CDR3 bases are TGTGCCAGCAGCTCTGGGGATGGCTACACCTTC. Its protein product is CASSSGDGYTF.

This chain links TRBV14 with TRBJ2-7, with TRBD2 identical over 8 bases. Trimming at V came to 6 bases and at J to 3 bases, leaving 7 bases not matched to a gene. Germline CDR1 reads SGHDN; CDR2 reads FVKESK. The CDR3 has 14 amino acids. CDR3 DNA: TGTGCCAGCAGAAAAGCGGGAGTCGGCTACGAGCAGTACTTC. Its protein product is CASRKAGVGYEQYF.